The sequence of this T cell receptor beta chain was determined in a study of CD4 T cells in relation to SARS-CoV-2 and coronaviruses. About this clone: Its specificity is not known.

The ends were cut back, 3 bases at V and 5 bases at J, with 20 bases in the middle. From germline, CDR1 is MNHEY and CDR2 SMNVEV (reference sequence). The CDR3 spans 17 residues. Libraries were prepared by immunoSEQ multiplex PCR; TCRdb keeps only in-frame clonotypes and omits some of them. The sample comprises 40,000 to 50,000 clones, approximately 84% of which are singletons, and 0.95% to 1.5% rests with the top ten. This receptor was obtained from an adult with COVID-19. The V and J genes are TRBV27 and TRBJ2-1, with D maybe TRBD2 (5 bases). The sequenced sample was naive CD4+ T cells from PBMCs, cultured in vitro. Subset denoted: naive CD4+ T cells isolated by negative enrichment. The CDR3 loop reads CASSFPSGRPGNNEQFF. CDR3 DNA sequence: TGTGCCAGCAGTTTCCCCTCCGGGCGGCCGGGGAACAATGAGCAGTTCTTC.